This T cell receptor (beta chain) was sequenced for a study of T cells in Graves' hyperthyroidism and ophthalmopathy. Amplified regions were TCR beta CDR3 sequences from RNA transcripts. Initially, a first-round RT-PCR of the TCR CDR3 employed the HTBI primer set. TCRdb passed the multiplex PCR reads through MiXCR, listing each CDR3 protein once. This table has 300,000 to 400,000 distinct CDR3 sequences, roughly 23% appearing once. CDR3 length: 14 residues. Trimming left V 0 bases short and J 3 bases short, with 8 bases between. Germline lookup yields CDR1 LGHNT and CDR2 FRNRAP. Thyroid ultrasound and orbital computed tomography, with clinical symptoms and serum thyroxine and TRAb, informed diagnoses.

The chain couples TRBV12-5 to TRBJ1-2; D uncertain. This TCR came from a woman between 45 and 60 years old with Graves' hyperthyroidism. Sequenced sample: blood. The CDR3 sequence: CASGLVRPYYGYTF. Here the CDR3 DNA reads TGTGCTAGTGGTTTGGTACGTCCTTACTATGGCTACACCTTC.